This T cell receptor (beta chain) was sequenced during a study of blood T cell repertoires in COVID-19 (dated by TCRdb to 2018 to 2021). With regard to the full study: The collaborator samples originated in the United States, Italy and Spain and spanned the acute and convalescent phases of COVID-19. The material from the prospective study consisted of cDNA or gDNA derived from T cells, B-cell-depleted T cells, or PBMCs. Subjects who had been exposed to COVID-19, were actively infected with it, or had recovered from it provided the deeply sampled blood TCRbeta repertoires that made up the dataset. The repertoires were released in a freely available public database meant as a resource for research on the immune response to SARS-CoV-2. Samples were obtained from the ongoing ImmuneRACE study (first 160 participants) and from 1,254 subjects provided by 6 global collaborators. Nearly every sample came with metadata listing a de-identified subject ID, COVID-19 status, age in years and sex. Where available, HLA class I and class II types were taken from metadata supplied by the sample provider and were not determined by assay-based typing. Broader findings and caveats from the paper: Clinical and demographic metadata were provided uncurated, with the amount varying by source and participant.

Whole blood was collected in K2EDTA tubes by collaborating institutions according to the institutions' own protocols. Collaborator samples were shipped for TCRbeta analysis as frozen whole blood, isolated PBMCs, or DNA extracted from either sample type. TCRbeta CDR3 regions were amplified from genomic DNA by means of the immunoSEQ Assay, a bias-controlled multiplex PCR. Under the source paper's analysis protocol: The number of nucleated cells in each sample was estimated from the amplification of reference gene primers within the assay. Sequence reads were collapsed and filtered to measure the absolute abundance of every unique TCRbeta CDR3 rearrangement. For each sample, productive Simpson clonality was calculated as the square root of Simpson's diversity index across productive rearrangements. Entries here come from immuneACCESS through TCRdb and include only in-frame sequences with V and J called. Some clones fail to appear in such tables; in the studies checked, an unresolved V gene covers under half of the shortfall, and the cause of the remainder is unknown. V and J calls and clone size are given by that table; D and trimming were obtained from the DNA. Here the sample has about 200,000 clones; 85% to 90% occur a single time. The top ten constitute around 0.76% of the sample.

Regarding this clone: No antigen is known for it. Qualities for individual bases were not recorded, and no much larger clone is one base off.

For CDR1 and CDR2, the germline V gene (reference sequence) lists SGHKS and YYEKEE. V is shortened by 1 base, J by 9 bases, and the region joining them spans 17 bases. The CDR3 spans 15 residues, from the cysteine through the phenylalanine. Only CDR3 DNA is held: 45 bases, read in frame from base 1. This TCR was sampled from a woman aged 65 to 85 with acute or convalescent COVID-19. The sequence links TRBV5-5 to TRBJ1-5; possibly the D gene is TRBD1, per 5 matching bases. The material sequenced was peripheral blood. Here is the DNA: TGTGCCAGCAGCTTGATGGGGCAGGCCTCTCGGCCCCAGCATTTT. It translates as CASSLMGQASRPQHF. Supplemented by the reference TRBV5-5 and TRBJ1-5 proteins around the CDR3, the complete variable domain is DAGVTQSPTHLIKTRGQQVTLRCSPISGHKSVSWYQQVLGQGPQFIFQYYEKEERGRGNFPDRFSARQFPNYSSELNVNALLLGDSALYLCASSLMGQASRPQHFGDGTRLSIL.